The present entry profiles one TCR beta chain with its context. This clone was detected a few times. Which antigen it targets is not known. Base qualities are not provided; no much larger clone lies one nucleotide away. TCR beta CDR3 regions were sequenced from DNA using the immunoSEQ Assay. The paper's data handling went like this. T cell density was computed as TCR beta template counts normalized to usable DNA estimated by amplifying housekeeping genes. The preseqR package was used to estimate richness by extrapolating to 400,000 templates for PBMC samples and to 120,000 templates for tissue samples. Clonality was taken to be one minus Pielou's evenness. To identify tissue-enriched TCRs, differential abundance testing was run on productive amino-acid clonotypes with a minimum total count of 5 and an alpha of 0.1. The Jaccard Index and the Morisita Overlap Index were used to measure how much the repertoires overlapped between compartments. TCR beta CDR3s were clustered by GLIPH together with public tetramer-defined viral CDR3s, and at least three viral sequences plus V-gene enrichment were required for viral motifs. TCRdb re-hosts the immuneACCESS table, in-frame sequences only. Its copies lack some clones; in the studies checked, an unresolved V gene accounts for under half of them, and the cause for the rest is not known. That table is the source of V, J and clone size, and D and trimming were worked out from the DNA. This sample gives 2,500 to 3,000 clones in total; over 20% of them show up just once. Of the sample, about 13% is held by the ten largest clones.

At diagnosis, tumor, uninvolved tumor-adjacent lung and peripheral blood were collected and then preserved as a mix of FFPE and fresh-frozen material. The sample is drawn from a study of T cells in localized non-small cell lung cancer (dated by TCRdb to about 2020). Regarding the complete study: Comparing tumors with uninvolved tumor-adjacent lungs, the study looked at the T cell repertoires of 200 to 250 patients with early-stage NSCLC. The cohort comprised approximately 240 treatment-naïve NSCLC patients with resected, localized lung tumors. A mean age of roughly 64 years was recorded for the NSCLC patients, of whom more than 120 were male and about a hundred were female. Broader findings and caveats from the paper: Uninvolved tumor-adjacent lung showed the highest T cell clonality, higher than tumor, which suggests more focused antigenic responses in the uninvolved tumor-adjacent lung. Because multi-region tumor sequencing was not performed, intratumor heterogeneity could not be ruled out. Longer overall survival was associated with higher T cell density in blood, whereas shorter survival was associated with higher clonality in adjacent lung. Because the study design was exploratory, TCR variables were selected using unadjusted p-values without false-discovery rate correction. A median of 57 of the top 100 tumor clones turned up in the paired uninvolved adjacent lung, and 28 of those clones also ranked among the top 100 of that same adjacent lung.

V lost 4 bases and J lost 0 bases; the stretch between them is 19 bases long. Spanning cysteine to phenylalanine, the CDR3 consists of 17 amino acids. Only CDR3 DNA remains: 51 bases, in frame from the first base. The germline V gene encodes CDR1 SGHNT and CDR2 YENEEA. Recombination connected TRBV11-3 to TRBJ2-7; the D gene is perhaps TRBD1 or TRBD2, each of them matching over 5 bases. This receptor was obtained from a man aged 40 to 75 with stage I squamous cell lung carcinoma. The sample consisted of lung tumor tissue, taken before any cancer treatment. Read as DNA, the sequence is TGTGCCAGCAGCTCCCTCCGGGGACGGCCTAACTCCTACGAGCAGTACTTC. This codes for CASSSLRGRPNSYEQYF. Supplemented by the reference TRBV11-3 and TRBJ2-7 proteins around the CDR3, the complete variable domain is EAGVVQSPRYKIIEKKQPVAFWCNPISGHNTLYWYLQNLGQGPELLIRYENEEAVDDSQLPKDRFSAERLKGVDSTLKIQPAELGDSAVYLCASSSLRGRPNSYEQYFGPGTRLTVT.